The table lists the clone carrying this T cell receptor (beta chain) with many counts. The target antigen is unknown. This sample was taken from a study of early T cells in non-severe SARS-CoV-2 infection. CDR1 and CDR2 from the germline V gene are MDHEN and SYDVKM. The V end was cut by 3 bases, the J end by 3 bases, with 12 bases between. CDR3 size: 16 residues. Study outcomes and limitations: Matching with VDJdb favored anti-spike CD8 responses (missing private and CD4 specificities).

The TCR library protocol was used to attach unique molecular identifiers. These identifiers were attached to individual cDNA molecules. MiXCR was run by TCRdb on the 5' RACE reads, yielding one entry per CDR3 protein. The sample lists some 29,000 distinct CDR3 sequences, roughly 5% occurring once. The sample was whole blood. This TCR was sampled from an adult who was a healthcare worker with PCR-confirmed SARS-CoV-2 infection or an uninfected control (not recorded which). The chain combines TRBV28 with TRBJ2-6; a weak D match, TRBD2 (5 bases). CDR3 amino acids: CASSFRGSYGANVLTF. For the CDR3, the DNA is TGTGCCAGCAGTTTTCGGGGATCTTATGGGGCCAACGTCCTGACTTTC.